These T cell receptor beta chains were read from a single sample in a study of CD8 T cells in Susac syndrome. MiXCR, run by TCRdb on the immunoSEQ multiplex PCR reads, gives a single entry per CDR3 protein. The sample has hundreds of thousands of distinct CDR3 sequences; 95% are singletons. Sample: CD4+ T cells from PBMCs. All receptors derive from a human donor with multiple sclerosis. Both conserved end residues are part of each CDR3. D genes are given only for firm matches. Clone sizes are given selectively: once, few, many, or a class where the clone is expanded.

j_call v_call clone_size d_call cdr3_aa cdr3_nt
TRBJ2-3 TRBV11-2 few TRBD1 CASSFSGQSTDTQYF TGTGCCAGCAGCTTTTCGGGACAGAGCACAGATACGCAGTATTTT
TRBJ1-1 TRBV14 once - CASSQVAGPQGTEAFF TGTGCCAGCAGCCAAGTGGCAGGGCCCCAAGGGACTGAAGCTTTCTTT
TRBJ1-5 TRBV27 - - CASSFASSNQPQHF TGTGCCAGCAGTTTCGCCTCTAGCAATCAGCCCCAGCATTTT
TRBJ1-4 TRBV30 - - CAWSRIEKLFF TGTGCCTGGAGCCGGATTGAAAAACTGTTTTTT
TRBJ1-1 TRBV29-1 - - CSGLWGEKTEAFF TGCAGCGGCCTGTGGGGTGAAAAAACTGAAGCTTTCTTT
TRBJ2-1 TRBV24-1 - - CATSDPRQGGRNEQFF TGTGCCACCAGTGATCCCCGACAGGGAGGGCGCAATGAGCAGTTCTTC
TRBJ2-3 TRBV3-1 once - CASSKEIGDTDTQYF TGTGCCAGCAGCAAGGAAATCGGGGACACAGATACGCAGTATTTT
TRBJ1-5 TRBV6-1 - - CASRLTGTGQPQHF TGTGCCAGCAGACTCACAGGAACGGGTCAGCCCCAGCATTTT
TRBJ2-2 TRBV5-1 - TRBD1 CASSYTGGTGELFF TGCGCCAGCAGCTACACAGGGGGCACCGGGGAGCTGTTTTTT
TRBJ1-2 TRBV7-3 once TRBD1 CASSSFGTVGYTF TGTGCCAGCAGCTCATTTGGGACAGTAGGCTACACCTTC
TRBJ1-3 TRBV7-9 - - CASSPTPSSGNTIYF TGTGCCAGCAGCCCCACTCCGAGCTCTGGAAACACCATATATTTT
TRBJ1-1 TRBV5-1 - TRBD1 CASSLFAPRGQSNTEAFF TGCGCCAGCAGCTTGTTTGCCCCTAGGGGACAGTCGAACACTGAAGCTTTCTTT
TRBJ2-7 TRBV20-1 once - CSARPYQGLSYEQYF TGCAGTGCTAGACCGTACCAGGGTCTCTCCTACGAGCAGTACTTC
TRBJ1-2 TRBV7-8 - - CASSLARRGGYTF TGTGCCAGCAGCTTAGCGCGCCGAGGTGGCTACACCTTC
TRBJ1-2 TRBV18 once - CASSPRGETDGYTF TGTGCCAGCTCACCACGGGGGGAAACAGATGGCTACACCTTC